This T cell receptor (beta chain) comes out of a study of vaccination and CD4 T cells after COVID-19. Study-wide context: At a median about 72 days (range 14 to 241) after dose two, post-vaccine samples were obtained.

Concerning this clonotype itself: As yet, its antigen is unknown.

As to treatment: roughly 10-day PBMC culture with coronavirus spike peptide pools or control peptides (ViraFEST assay). V shed 4 bases and J 2 bases; nucleotides not matched to a gene: 6. The CDR3 runs to 18 residues. Germline lookup yields CDR1 LGHNA and CDR2 YNFKEQ. Scientists ran DNA taken from cultured CD4+ T cells through the Oncomine TCR Beta short-read assay for sequencing. Someone extracted genomic DNA from cultured CD4+ T cells. TCRdb used MiXCR to reprocess the PCR reads, holding one entry per CDR3 protein. This sample carries around 19,000 distinct CDR3 sequences, around 48% of them seen once, and the ten largest clones take around 4.1%.

The receptor comes from a human donor who had recovered from COVID-19. The material sequenced was CD4+ T cells from blood, cultured in vitro. The genes are TRBV4-2 and TRBJ2-2; 14 bases agree with TRBD2. For the CDR3, the DNA is TGTGCCAGCAGCCCCCGGGGACTAGCGGGGGTTAACACCGGGGAGCTGTTTTTT. Amino acid sequence: CASSPRGLAGVNTGELFF.